The TCR beta chain described here comes from a study of vaccination and CD4 T cells after COVID-19. Treatment defined: approximately nine-day PBMC culture with coronavirus spike peptide pools or control peptides (ViraFEST assay). The unexposed donor provided CD4+ T cells, which were taken before the COVID-19 pandemic (2011-2018). Negative selection enriched CD4+ T cells from cultures at 10 days. To note about this clonotype: Antigen specificity is unknown.

This CDR3 is built from 16 residues. V gave up 5 bases and J gave up 3 bases; unmatched junction bases: 12. Germline loops: CDR1 SEHNR, CDR2 FQNEAQ (reference sequence). Sequenced with the Oncomine TCR Beta short-read assay was DNA taken from cultured CD4+ T cells. Using its own MiXCR run on the PCR reads, TCRdb lists one record per CDR3 protein. The sample shows 6,000 to 9,000 distinct CDR3 sequences, roughly 32% of them seen only once. The clonotype comes from a human donor in good health. Sequences were obtained from CD4+ T cells from blood, cultured in vitro. The chain combines TRBV7-9 with TRBJ1-1, with TRBD1 matching 7 bases. This CDR3 is CASSPGQARSDTEAFF. CDR3 in DNA: TGTGCCAGCAGCCCAGGACAGGCCCGGTCGGACACTGAAGCTTTCTTT.